These 2 T cell receptor beta chains came from one sample sequenced in a study of blood T cell repertoires in COVID-19. TCRdb's table, derived via immunoSEQ multiplex PCR, lists solely in-frame clones and lacks some. This table holds approximately 190,000 clones, under 90% found once. Specimen: peripheral blood. These receptors came from a man in his sixties with acute or convalescent COVID-19.

The count of this clone is one. The genes are TRBV3-1 (or the pseudogene TRBV3-2) and TRBJ1-5, with TRBD1 matching 7 bases. The germline V gene has CDR1 LGHDT and CDR2 YNNKEL (reference sequence). Unmatched junction bases numbered 2, after V lost 3 bases and J lost 0 bases. The CDR3 sequence is 15 residues long. The CDR3 here is CASSQGTVSNQPQHF. Here the CDR3 DNA reads TGTGCCAGCAGCCAGGGGACAGTTAGCAATCAGCCCCAGCATTTT.

The CDR3 DNA follows: TGTGCCAGAACTAACCCGGGACATTATAGCAATCAGCCCCAGCATTTT. Translation gives CARTNPGHYSNQPQHF. The chain joins TRBV25-1 to TRBJ1-5; tentative D call: TRBD1 (6 bases). The CDR3 loop spans 16 amino acids. From germline, CDR1 is MGHDK and CDR2 SYGVNS. Trimming cost V 9 bases and J 0 bases, with 18 bases left between them.